These 26 T cell receptor beta chains were sequenced from one sample in a study of cytomegalovirus exposure and HLA in healthy donors. Data came from immunoSEQ multiplex PCR; TCRdb stores just in-frame clones and leaves some out. The sample lists about 63,000 clones; over 90% were seen once. The sample comprised PBMCs. The receptors stem from a woman younger than 35 in good health and CMV-seropositive.

The CDR3, as DNA: TGCGCCAGCAGCCAACAGCGCGGGGCCCACGCAGATACGCAGTATTTT. This encodes CASSQQRGAHADTQYF. The V gene is TRBV4-3, the J gene TRBJ2-3, with D possibly TRBD2 on 6 matching bases. Looked up from germline, CDR1 is LGHNA and CDR2 is YSLEER. The CDR3 runs to 16 residues. Trimming left V 2 bases short and J 4 bases short, with 16 bases between.

This sequence joins TRBV27 and TRBJ2-1; 8 nucleotides match TRBD2. The ends lost 10 bases at V and 1 base at J; junction bases unmatched: 3. The CDR3 is 13 amino acids. The germline V gene has CDR1 MNHEY and CDR2 SMNVEV (reference sequence). The CDR3: CAKAGGSYNEQFF. CDR3 bases: TGTGCCAAGGCGGGGGGTTCCTACAATGAGCAGTTCTTC.

The rearrangement links TRBV7-3 to TRBJ2-1; 8 bases agree with TRBD2. Trimming removed 4 bases from V and 8 bases from J; junction bases left unmatched: 7. Germline assignment: CDR1 SGHTA and CDR2 FQGTGA. This CDR3 is 14 amino acids long. CDR3 region: CASSWEGLGDEQFF. CDR3 bases: TGTGCCAGCAGCTGGGAGGGACTAGGCGATGAGCAGTTCTTC.

This chain connects TRBV2 to TRBJ2-1; D is ambiguous. The CDR3 covers 14 residues. CDR1 and CDR2 (germline): SNHLY, FYNNEI. Trimming stripped 7 bases from V and 0 bases from J, with 10 bases between. CDR3 coding DNA: TGTGCCAGCAATAAGGAGAGCTCCTACAATGAGCAGTTCTTC. Its translation is CASNKESSYNEQFF.

The chain is built from TRBV7-9 and TRBJ2-1, with D possibly being TRBD2 (6 bases). Germline V gene lookup returns CDR1 SEHNR and CDR2 FQNEAQ (reference sequence). The CDR3 has 15 residues. V was trimmed by 5 bases and J by 6 bases, leaving 17 bases between them. In DNA form, the CDR3 reads TGTGCCAGCAGCAGGATATCTCTGGGGGGCAATGAGCAGTTCTTC. Amino acid sequence: CASSRISLGGNEQFF.

The rearrangement uses TRBV2 and TRBJ1-1, with 10 nucleotides matching TRBD1. Germline V gives CDR1 SNHLY, CDR2 FYNNEI. V lost 5 bases and J lost 4; bases outside the gene matches: 1. The CDR3 contains 13 residues. Here the CDR3 reads CASSRTGGTEAFF. CDR3 nucleotides: TGTGCCAGCAGTCGGACAGGGGGCACTGAAGCTTTCTTT. Full variable domain (rest looked up from reference TRBV2 and TRBJ1-1): EPEVTQTPSHQVTQMGQEVILRCVPISNHLYFYWYRQILGQKVEFLVSFYNNEISEKSEIFDDQFSVERPDGSNFTLKIRSTKLEDSAMYFCASSRTGGTEAFFGQGTRLTVV.

The chain recombines TRBV28 with TRBJ2-3, with D maybe TRBD2 (5 bases). Trimming removed 1 base from V and 5 bases from J, with 13 bases in between. In germline, CDR1 is MDHEN, CDR2 SYDVKM. The CDR3 extends over 15 amino acids. Here the CDR3 reads CASSLYGDTVDTQYF. In DNA form, the CDR3 reads TGTGCCAGCAGTTTATACGGGGATACCGTAGATACGCAGTATTTT. Full variable domain (rest looked up from reference TRBV28 and TRBJ2-3): DVKVTQSSRYLVKRTGEKVFLECVQDMDHENMFWYRQDPGLGLRLIYFSYDVKMKEKGDIPEGYSVSREKKERFSLILESASTNQTSMYLCASSLYGDTVDTQYFGPGTRLTVL.

CDR3 residues: CASSPRYQPWTGRHEQYF. CDR3 nucleotide sequence: TGTGCCAGCAGTCCCAGATACCAACCTTGGACAGGGCGCCACGAGCAGTACTTC. The chain is built from TRBV27 and TRBJ2-7, with TRBD1 matching 8 bases. The CDR3 is 18 residues long. Trimming cost V 5 bases and J 5 bases; bases outside gene matches: 20. CDR1 is MNHEY and CDR2 is SMNVEV in the germline V gene (reference sequence).

The chain is built from TRBV20-1 and TRBJ2-7; weak D call: TRBD1 (6 bases). The CDR3 has 11 residues. Trimming took 5 bases from V and 6 from J, leaving 11 bases between them. Per germline, CDR1 DFQATT and CDR2 SNEGSKA (reference sequence). This chain's CDR3 is CSAGTGPEQYF. CDR3 DNA: TGCAGTGCTGGTACAGGGCCCGAGCAGTACTTC.

The chain couples TRBV7-8 to TRBJ2-7, with D unclear. CDR1 is SGHVS, CDR2 FQNEAQ, per germline. V lost 5 bases and J lost 2, with 10 bases in between. The CDR3 runs 13 residues. CDR3 coding DNA: TGTGCCAGCAGCCCGCACAGAGCCTACGAGCAGTACTTC. Protein sequence: CASSPHRAYEQYF. The complete variable domain, with remaining parts taken from reference TRBV7-8 and TRBJ2-7, reads GAGVSQSPRYKVAKRGQDVALRCDPISGHVSLFWYQQALGQGPEFLTYFQNEAQLDKSGLPSDRFFAERPEGSVSTLKIQRTQQEDSAVYLCASSPHRAYEQYFGPGTRLTVT.

This rearrangement joins TRBV28 to TRBJ2-1, with D possibly TRBD2 on 5 matching bases. The CDR3 consists of 15 residues. Germline V gene sequence: CDR1 MDHEN, CDR2 SYDVKM. The ends were cut back, 5 bases at V and 7 bases at J, with 18 bases in the middle. CDR3 nucleotide sequence: TGTGCCAGCAGTAGTAGCGCCCCATTACCAAATGAGCAGTTCTTC. Amino acids: CASSSSAPLPNEQFF.

This clone occurred once. The gene calls are TRBV5-4 and TRBJ1-4; 7 bases fit TRBD1. The CDR3 is 14 amino acids. Germline CDR1 is SGHNT and CDR2 is YYREEE (reference sequence). The V and J ends lost 2 bases and 8 bases, in that order; junction bases with no gene match: 6. CDR3 residues: CASSFQGGREKLFF. CDR3 sequence (DNA): TGTGCCAGCAGCTTTCAGGGGGGACGAGAAAAACTGTTTTTT.

The chain has TRBV14 and TRBJ1-4; D not resolved. The germline gives CDR1 SGHDN, CDR2 FVKESK. The length of the CDR3 is 13 residues. Trimming shortened V by 4 bases and J by 7 bases, and 10 bases separated the two germline ends. The CDR3 nucleotides are TGTGCCAGCAGCCCCCCACCGGGTGAAAAACTGTTTTTT. Translated, it gives CASSPPPGEKLFF.

The CDR3 is CSVAGNTEAFF. CDR3 DNA: TGCAGTGTTGCAGGGAACACTGAAGCTTTCTTT. This chain links TRBV20-1 with TRBJ1-1; the D is unclear. The ends were cut back, 7 bases at V and 1 base at J, with 7 bases in the middle. The CDR3 contains 11 residues. Germline V gene data show CDR1 as DFQATT and CDR2 as SNEGSKA (reference sequence).

The V call is TRBV27, the J call TRBJ2-5; the match to TRBD2 covers 8 bases. This CDR3 is built from 17 residues. The junction had 13 bases not matched to a gene; V was cut back by 2 bases and J by 5 bases. Germline CDR1 is MNHEY and CDR2 is SMNVEV (reference sequence). CDR3 loop: CASSLGAGGPESETQYF. CDR3 bases: TGTGCCAGCAGTTTAGGGGCGGGGGGCCCCGAGAGTGAGACCCAGTACTTC.

V is TRBV6-5 and J is TRBJ1-2; D remains ambiguous. Trimming took 2 bases from V and 8 from J, leaving 6 bases between them. From germline, CDR1 is MNHEY and CDR2 SVGAGI. There are 11 residues in the CDR3. The CDR3 nucleotides are TGTGCCAGCAGTTACCAAGAGGGCTACACCTTC. This gives the protein CASSYQEGYTF.

The J gene is TRBJ2-5, the V gene TRBV27, with D perhaps matching TRBD2 (6 bases). V shed 6 bases and J shed 3 bases, with 14 bases lying between them. This CDR3 has 14 amino acids. Germline CDR1 MNHEY, CDR2 SMNVEV (reference sequence). For the CDR3, the DNA is TGTGCCAGCAGGGGAGGAGGCAGAAAAGAGACCCAGTACTTC. Residues: CASRGGGRKETQYF.

The gene calls are TRBV6-1 and TRBJ2-7; the D gene is possibly TRBD1 (6 bases). This CDR3 is 13 amino acids long. V lost 6 bases and J 4 bases, leaving 13 bases between the germline ends. Germline CDR1 reads MNHNS; CDR2 reads SASEGT. CDR3 DNA sequence: TGTGCCAGCAGCCGGGACAAAGAATACGAGCAGTACTTC. Translating it yields CASSRDKEYEQYF.

The CDR3 loop is CASRGPASYEQYF. The CDR3 nucleotides read TGTGCCAGCAGAGGCCCAGCGTCCTACGAGCAGTACTTC. The genes are TRBV6-1 and TRBJ2-7; the D is unclear. V lost 6 bases, J lost 1 base, and 10 bases lay in between. This CDR3 has 13 amino acids. CDR1 MNHNS and CDR2 SASEGT come from the germline V gene.

The sample holds one count of this clone. This sequence joins TRBV7-2 and TRBJ2-2; the match to TRBD2 covers 9 bases. J was trimmed by 9 bases and V by 5 bases; bases with no gene match: 16. Germline assignment: CDR1 SGHTA and CDR2 FQGNSA. CDR3 length equals 17 residues. For the CDR3, the DNA is TGTGCCAGCAGCGTGTCCCCCTTGATTAGCGGGAGCCGGGAGCTGTTTTTT. It yields the protein CASSVSPLISGSRELFF.

Worth noting for this clone: Other DNA sequences from this sample encode an identical CDR3 as well. The rearrangement uses TRBV7-8 and TRBJ2-5, with 8 nucleotides matching TRBD2. CDR3 length equals 14 residues. Germline loops: CDR1 SGHVS, CDR2 FQNEAQ. The trim removed 5 bases at V and 3 bases at J, leaving 5 bases unmatched. CDR3 sequence (DNA): TGTGCCAGCAGCCTGGCGGGGGGTGAAGAGACCCAGTACTTC. This sequence encodes CASSLAGGEETQYF.

The rearrangement links TRBV6-1 to TRBJ1-2; maybe TRBD1 (5 bases). CDR3 length: 13 amino acids. Germline V gene sequence: CDR1 MNHNS, CDR2 SASEGT. V was clipped by 6 bases and J by 5 bases, with 13 bases between them. CDR3 amino acids: CASRPVGGYGYTF. CDR3 sequence (DNA): TGTGCCAGCAGACCCGTCGGGGGTTATGGCTACACCTTC.

The table lists this clone with a count of one. The chain couples TRBV5-1 to TRBJ2-3; TRBD1 is a possible D gene (6 bases). CDR1 is SGHRS and CDR2 is YFSETQ in the germline V gene. Trimming took off 6 bases at V and 5 bases at J, with 22 bases between the two ends. CDR3 length equals 16 residues. In nucleotides, the CDR3 is TGCGCCAGCACCCCCCAGGGGCGGCCCGGAGTAGATACGCAGTATTTT. This sequence encodes CASTPQGRPGVDTQYF. Combining the CDR3 with reference TRBV5-1 and TRBJ2-3 gives the whole variable domain KAGVTQTPRYLIKTRGQQVTLSCSPISGHRSVSWYQQTPGQGLQFLFEYFSETQRNKGNFPGRFSGRQFSNSRSEMNVSTLELGDSALYLCASTPQGRPGVDTQYFGPGTRLTVL.

The chain is built from TRBV4-2 and TRBJ2-2, with D uncertain. CDR1 is LGHNA and CDR2 is YNFKEQ in the germline V gene. Trimming stripped 5 bases from V and 6 bases from J, with 16 bases between. This CDR3 contains 15 residues. The CDR3 sequence: CASSKLGLGAGELFF. The CDR3 DNA reads TGTGCCAGCAGCAAATTAGGTTTGGGCGCCGGGGAGCTGTTTTTT.

The chain employs TRBV27 and TRBJ1-6; D possibly corresponds to TRBD1 (5 bases). V lost 2 bases to trimming and J lost 0 bases, with 8 bases between them. The germline gives CDR1 MNHEY, CDR2 SMNVEV (reference sequence). The length of the CDR3 is 16 residues. Here the CDR3 reads CASSLAGDSYNSPLHF. The CDR3 DNA reads TGTGCCAGCAGTTTAGCGGGGGACTCCTATAATTCACCCCTCCACTTT.

The chain is built from TRBV5-1 and TRBJ2-1; 7 bases are a match to TRBD1. V trimming: 0 bases; J trimming: 10 bases; junction bases outside the gene matches: 16. Germline loops: CDR1 SGHRS, CDR2 YFSETQ. This CDR3 is built from 17 residues. Here the CDR3 reads CASSLGRDSIFNVEQFF. The CDR3 nucleotides are TGCGCCAGCAGCTTGGGTCGGGACAGCATCTTCAATGTCGAGCAGTTCTTC.